Each of the 12 T cell receptor beta chains below was sequenced from the same sample in a study of vaccination and CD4 T cells after COVID-19. Scientists ran DNA taken from cultured CD4+ T cells through the Oncomine TCR Beta short-read assay for sequencing. Each CDR3 protein is one row after TCRdb ran MiXCR on the PCR reads. Seen here are roughly 15,000 distinct CDR3 sequences, about 26% observed once, and the top ten hold roughly a fifth. What these receptors recognize is not known. The treatment denotes: roughly ten-day PBMC culture with coronavirus spike peptide pools or control peptides (ViraFEST assay). The sample was cultured CD4+ T cells from blood. The receptors come from a human donor with COVID-19.

The table lists this clonotype with a few counts. The chain links TRBV4-2 to TRBJ1-3, with D perhaps TRBD1 (6 bases). V lost 3 bases, J lost 4 bases, and 13 bases lay in between. The CDR3 has 15 residues. In germline, CDR1 is LGHNA, CDR2 YNFKEQ. In DNA form, the CDR3 reads TGTGCCAGCAGCCACCCCGCAGGGGTCGGAAACACCATATATTTT. Amino acids: CASSHPAGVGNTIYF.

This clonotype was detected only a few times. The chain's CDR3 is CASSSLMAGGPYGYTF. CDR3 sequence (DNA): TGTGCCAGCTCGTCCCTGATGGCAGGGGGTCCCTATGGCTACACCTTC. V usage is TRBV18 and J usage is TRBJ1-2; 7 nucleotides match TRBD1. CDR3 length equals 16 residues. Germline V CDR1 and CDR2: KGHSH, LQKENI. V trimming: 6 bases; J trimming: 4 bases; junction bases outside the gene matches: 14.

This rearrangement joins TRBV6-1 to TRBJ1-2, with 9 bases identical to TRBD1. This CDR3 region has 14 residues. V shed 4 bases and J 4 bases; nucleotides not matched to a gene: 4. Germline V gene lookup returns CDR1 MNHNS and CDR2 SASEGT. CDR3 sequence: CASSGTGEVYGYTF. The CDR3 bases are TGTGCCAGCAGTGGGACAGGGGAGGTCTATGGCTACACCTTC.

The chain couples TRBV3-1 to TRBJ1-2, with 10 positions matching TRBD1. Germline values: CDR1 LGHDT, CDR2 YNNKEL (reference sequence). This CDR3 region has 13 residues. After removal of 4 bases from V and 8 bases from J, the junction contained 4 bases not matched to a gene. CDR3 DNA sequence: TGTGCCAGCAGCCCGGGACAGGGGAAGGGCTACACCTTC. It codes for CASSPGQGKGYTF.

This chain joins TRBV18 and TRBJ2-4, with 8 bases that match TRBD1. Germline loops: CDR1 KGHSH, CDR2 LQKENI. V was pared by 3 bases and J by 0 bases, with 16 bases of the junction left unmatched. This CDR3 spans 20 amino acids. The CDR3 here is CASSPLPGGNPILAKNIQYF. The CDR3 DNA sequence: TGTGCCAGCTCACCCTTACCAGGGGGCAATCCTATATTAGCCAAAAACATTCAGTACTTC.

This chain uses TRBV7-9 with TRBJ1-5; D may be TRBD1 (6 bases). There are 16 residues in the CDR3. The V end was cut by 1 base, the J end by 4 bases, with 14 bases between. Germline V gene data show CDR1 as SEHNR and CDR2 as FQNEAQ (reference sequence). CDR3 nucleotide sequence: TGTGCCAGCAGCTTAGTAGGCAGGGGAAGGAATCAGCCCCAGCATTTT. It specifies CASSLVGRGRNQPQHF.

This chain connects TRBV24-1 to TRBJ2-3; 8 nucleotides agree with TRBD2. The germline V gene encodes CDR1 KGHDR and CDR2 SFDVKD. The CDR3 totals 15 residues. Trimming at V came to 3 bases and at J to 2 bases, leaving 3 bases not matched to a gene. CDR3 DNA: TGTGCCACCAGTGATGTAGCGGGGAACACAGATACGCAGTATTTT. It encodes CATSDVAGNTDTQYF.

This clonotype came up a few times. The V gene is TRBV6-4, the J gene TRBJ2-2; D call uncertain. Trimming shortened V by 4 bases and J by 4 bases, and 10 bases separated the two germline ends. The germline V gene has CDR1 MRHNA and CDR2 SNTAGT. CDR3 length: 14 amino acids. The CDR3 loop reads CASSAAPGTGELFF. Here the CDR3 DNA reads TGTGCCAGCAGTGCGGCCCCCGGCACCGGGGAGCTGTTTTTT.

By share of the sample, this clonotype is medium-sized. The chain has TRBV6-1 and TRBJ2-3, with D possibly matching TRBD2 (7 bases). The germline V gene encodes CDR1 MNHNS and CDR2 SASEGT. Trimming pared 3 bases from V and 6 bases from J, leaving 13 bases between. The CDR3 is 14 amino acids. The CDR3 region is CASSDTAGADTQYF. The DNA for the CDR3 is TGTGCCAGCAGTGACACGGCGGGGGCGGATACGCAGTATTTT.

CDR3 sequence: CASSSGQGGLEKLFF. Here the CDR3 DNA reads TGTGCCAGCAGTTCAGGACAGGGGGGTTTGGAAAAACTGTTTTTT. This chain uses TRBV6-5 with TRBJ1-4, with 10 bases that match TRBD1. V dropped 4 bases and J dropped 8; count of bases not matched to a gene: 7. The CDR3 length is 15 residues. Germline CDR1 is MNHEY and CDR2 is SVGAGI.

This clonotype was picked up a small number of times. The chain uses TRBV20-1 and TRBJ1-5; maybe TRBD1 (5 bases). The CDR3 has 16 amino acids. Germline loops: CDR1 DFQATT, CDR2 SNEGSKA (reference sequence). Trimming pared 0 bases from V and 2 bases from J, leaving 14 bases between. The CDR3 coding sequence is TGCAGTGCTAGAGATCCCGGGGGTAGAGGCAATCAGCCCCAGCATTTT. This codes for CSARDPGGRGNQPQHF.

This clonotype was detected a few times. This rearrangement joins TRBV28 to TRBJ2-7; a possible D gene is TRBD1 (5 bases). Trimming shortened V by 3 bases and J by 0 bases, and 12 bases separated the two germline ends. The CDR3 totals 15 residues. Germline-derived CDR1 and CDR2 are MDHEN and SYDVKM. CDR3 region: CASSFPDTNSYEQYF. In nucleotides, the CDR3 is TGTGCCAGCAGTTTTCCGGACACCAACTCCTACGAGCAGTACTTC.